This TCR beta chain was observed in a study of CD8 T cells in ankylosing spondylitis. After removal of 5 bases from V and 2 bases from J, the junction contained 9 bases not matched to a gene. The CDR3 sequence is 16 residues long. Germline CDR1 and CDR2: SGHAT and FQNNGV. TCRdb re-derived calls from the 5' RACE reads in MiXCR, one entry per CDR3 protein. Of about 360,000 distinct CDR3 sequences in the sample, about 20% are singletons; the top ten hold around 12%. Material for sequencing was blood, either unsorted or a sorted T cell fraction (not recorded which). The sequence was collected from a male donor with ankylosing spondylitis or in good health (not recorded which). This chain connects TRBV11-2 to TRBJ2-1; TRBD2 aligns across 7 bases. CDR3 residues: CASSPEGGGAYNEQFF. The DNA of the CDR3 is TGTGCCAGCAGCCCAGAGGGTGGGGGGGCCTACAATGAGCAGTTCTTC.